One sample yielded the 30 T cell receptor beta chains listed below, sequenced in a study of blood T cell repertoires in COVID-19. Using immunoSEQ multiplex PCR, the repertoire was profiled, and TCRdb retains in-frame clones only, with some absent. This table holds 180,000 or so clones, around four fifths found once. Material: PBMCs or T cells enriched from blood (not recorded which). The receptors stem from a woman in her 50s in a cohort exposed to, infected with or recovered from COVID-19 (not recorded which).

This clone was counted a single time. The chain couples TRBV27 to TRBJ2-7; TRBD1 matches 7 bases. CDR3 length: 12 residues. J was trimmed by 6 bases and V by 9 bases; bases with no gene match: 8. Per germline, CDR1 MNHEY and CDR2 SMNVEV (reference sequence). CDR3 nucleotide sequence: TGTGCCAGTCGACAGGGTGGAAGCGAGCAGTACTTC. This translates into CASRQGGSEQYF.

The chain couples TRBV3-1 (or the pseudogene TRBV3-2) to TRBJ1-1, with D possibly being TRBD1 (5 bases). V was cut by 0 bases and J by 9 bases, with 14 bases left in between. The CDR3 length is 14 residues. Germline V gives CDR1 LGHDT, CDR2 YNNKEL (reference sequence). Here the CDR3 reads CASSQDPQTGKAFF. CDR3 DNA sequence: TGTGCCAGCAGCCAAGATCCGCAAACAGGTAAAGCTTTCTTT.

The chain has TRBV5-4 and TRBJ2-7; 14 positions agree with TRBD2. The CDR3 has 15 amino acids. V lost 4 bases, J lost 7 bases, and 7 bases stayed unmatched. Germline CDR1 is SGHNT and CDR2 is YYREEE (reference sequence). The CDR3 DNA sequence: TGTGCCAGCAGCCTGGGGACTAGCGGGAGAGGTGAGCAGTACTTC. The encoded protein is CASSLGTSGRGEQYF.

This clone appeared a single time. This chain links TRBV6-5 with TRBJ2-7, with D maybe TRBD2 (7 bases). The V and J ends lost 5 bases and 3 bases respectively, with 14 bases between them. Germline CDR1 is MNHEY and CDR2 is SVGAGI. The CDR3 covers 14 residues. As DNA, the CDR3 is TGTGCCAGCAGTACCCAAGGGGGGGACTACGAGCAGTACTTC. Protein product: CASSTQGGDYEQYF.

The chain combines TRBV18 with TRBJ2-1; D possibly corresponds to TRBD2 (6 bases). The germline gives CDR1 KGHSH, CDR2 LQKENI. Deletions cut 0 bases from V and 9 bases from J, with 12 bases between. This CDR3 is 14 amino acids long. CDR3 DNA: TGTGCCAGCTCACCACCGGGGCGAGCGGGTGAGCAGTTCTTC. This sequence encodes CASSPPGRAGEQFF.

In this sample, this clone turned up once. The rearrangement joins TRBV3-1 (or the pseudogene TRBV3-2) to TRBJ2-7; 9 positions agree with TRBD2. The CDR3 covers 15 residues. Germline V gene lookup returns CDR1 LGHDT and CDR2 YNNKEL (reference sequence). J gave up 7 bases and V 4 bases, and 11 bases lay outside the gene matches. CDR3 residues: CASSLPAGGGYEQYF. CDR3 nucleotide sequence: TGTGCCAGCAGCCTCCCCGCGGGAGGGGGTTATGAGCAGTACTTC.

V is TRBV29-1 and J is TRBJ1-4, with 8 bases identical to TRBD1. CDR3 length equals 14 residues. Per germline, CDR1 SQVTM and CDR2 ANQGSEA. Germline trimming cut 6 bases from V and 7 bases from J; bases unmatched to any gene: 10. The CDR3 bases are TGCAGCGTCGATGAGACAGGGACAGGTGAAAAACTGTTTTTT. Its protein product is CSVDETGTGEKLFF.

The rearrangement links TRBV19 to TRBJ1-6; D is perhaps TRBD1 (5 bases). V lost 5 bases and J 8 bases, leaving 16 bases between the germline ends. Germline V gene sequence: CDR1 LNHDA, CDR2 SQIVND (reference sequence). The CDR3 extends over 15 amino acids. The CDR3 nucleotides read TGTGCCAGTAGTCCCGCGGACACCAGGCATTCACCCCTCCACTTT. Translation: CASSPADTRHSPLHF.

The rearrangement uses TRBV6-1 and TRBJ2-1; D gene ambiguous. CDR1 and CDR2 (germline): MNHNS, SASEGT. The V end was cut by 3 bases, the J end by 3 bases, with 18 bases between. The CDR3 extends over 17 amino acids. The CDR3 here is CASSDNTLGKNYNEQFF. The CDR3 region has the DNA TGTGCCAGCAGTGACAATACTTTGGGCAAAAACTACAATGAGCAGTTCTTC.

This chain uses TRBV28 with TRBJ1-2, with a possible D match to TRBD1 (6 bases). With 4 bases removed from V and 0 bases from J, the gap between germline ends came to 15 bases. Germline CDR1 and CDR2: MDHEN and SYDVKM. This CDR3 has 16 residues. The CDR3 nucleotides are TGTGCCAGCAGTTCTACAGGGACCCTAGCTAACTATGGCTACACCTTC. This sequence encodes CASSSTGTLANYGYTF.

CDR3 DNA sequence: TGCGCCAGCAGCTCGACCCCGGGACAGGAATATTCACCCCTCCACTTT. Amino acid sequence: CASSSTPGQEYSPLHF. The chain carries TRBV5-1 and TRBJ1-6; 8 bases fit TRBD1. Germline lookup yields CDR1 SGHRS and CDR2 YFSETQ. Losses at the gene ends were 3 bases for V and 8 bases for J; bases not matched to a gene: 10. The CDR3 runs to 16 residues.

This clone was counted once. The chain combines TRBV7-9 with TRBJ2-3; the match to TRBD2 covers 13 bases. The CDR3 spans 16 residues. The junction had 4 bases not matched to a gene; V was cut back by 5 bases and J by 2 bases. Looked up from germline, CDR1 is SEHNR and CDR2 is FQNEAQ (reference sequence). CDR3 region: CASSVLAGGPTDTQYF. Written as DNA, the CDR3 is TGTGCCAGCAGCGTACTAGCGGGAGGGCCCACAGATACGCAGTATTTT. Based on the CDR3 plus reference TRBV7-9 and TRBJ2-3, the full variable domain is DTGVSQNPRHKITKRGQNVTFRCDPISEHNRLYWYRQTLGQGPEFLTYFQNEAQLEKSRLLSDRFSAERPKGSFSTLEIQRTEQGDSAMYLCASSVLAGGPTDTQYFGPGTRLTVL.

The CDR3 bases are TGTGCCAGCAGGGCAGGGGGAGGCACTGAAGCTTTCTTT. Residues: CASRAGGGTEAFF. The chain is built from TRBV12-3 or TRBV12-4 and TRBJ1-1; 7 bases align to TRBD1. This CDR3 comprises 13 residues. J was trimmed by 4 bases and V by 6 bases; bases with no gene match: 5.

V and J are TRBV27 and TRBJ2-7; 7 nucleotides line up with TRBD2. This CDR3 has 15 amino acids. The ends lost 3 bases at V and 5 bases at J; junction bases unmatched: 10. Germline assignment: CDR1 MNHEY and CDR2 SMNVEV (reference sequence). CDR3 bases: TGTGCCAGCAGTTTCGAGGGGAGGGCAGCCGACGAGCAGTACTTC. Its translation is CASSFEGRAADEQYF.

V is TRBV7-2 and J is TRBJ1-4; TRBD1 is a possible D gene (6 bases). Germline V CDR1 and CDR2: SGHTA, FQGNSA. The CDR3 is 16 amino acids. V was trimmed by 5 bases and J by 7 bases, leaving 20 bases between them. This chain's CDR3 is CASSISLQGRAEKLFF. The CDR3 coding sequence is TGTGCCAGCAGCATATCCCTACAGGGACGAGCTGAAAAACTGTTTTTT.

The chain is built from TRBV3-1 (or the pseudogene TRBV3-2) and TRBJ2-2; 9 bases are a match to TRBD1. The germline CDR1 and CDR2 sequences are LGHDT and YNNKEL (reference sequence). This CDR3 contains 15 residues. Losses at the gene ends were 5 bases for V and 4 bases for J; bases not matched to a gene: 5. The chain's CDR3 is CASSSRQGGTGELFF. The CDR3 bases are TGTGCCAGCAGCAGCCGACAGGGGGGCACCGGGGAGCTGTTTTTT.

The rearrangement joins TRBV5-1 to TRBJ1-1, with 8 bases identical to TRBD1. V was clipped by 4 bases and J by 6 bases; unmatched bases: 5. Germline V gene lookup returns CDR1 SGHRS and CDR2 YFSETQ. There are 13 residues in the CDR3. The CDR3 nucleotides are TGCGCCAGCAGCGCGACAGGGGATGCTGAAGCTTTCTTT. Translated: CASSATGDAEAFF.

V usage is TRBV11-2 and J usage is TRBJ2-7; 10 positions match TRBD2. Germline V gene sequence: CDR1 SGHAT, CDR2 FQNNGV. The CDR3 runs to 15 residues. The V segment lost 2 bases and the J segment 4 bases; nucleotides outside the gene matches: 5. The chain's CDR3 is CASSLNTAGGYEQYF. The CDR3 DNA follows: TGTGCCAGCAGCTTAAATACAGCGGGAGGGTACGAGCAGTACTTC.

The genes are TRBV7-2 and TRBJ2-7; D remains ambiguous. Germline loops: CDR1 SGHTA, CDR2 FQGNSA. This CDR3 has 16 residues. Trimming removed 5 bases at V and 1 base at J, with 18 bases between. CDR3 nucleotide sequence: TGTGCCAGCAGCAAATATAGCCCCACCCAGTCCTACGAGCAGTACTTC. Protein: CASSKYSPTQSYEQYF.

The chain couples TRBV10-3 to TRBJ2-7; TRBD2 matches at 10 bases. V lost 6 bases and J lost 3; bases outside the gene matches: 5. This CDR3 comprises 14 residues. The V gene's germline CDR1 is ENHRY and CDR2 SYGVKD. This CDR3 is CAISTSGTDYEQYF. CDR3 bases: TGTGCCATCAGCACTAGCGGGACCGACTACGAGCAGTACTTC.

This rearrangement joins TRBV28 to TRBJ2-2; TRBD2 matches at 10 bases. Germline values: CDR1 MDHEN, CDR2 SYDVKM. Trimming took 3 bases from V and 1 from J; bases not matched to a gene: 5. The CDR3 spans 17 residues. The CDR3 here is CASSFPRLAGNTGELFF. The CDR3 DNA is TGTGCCAGCAGTTTCCCGAGACTAGCGGGGAACACCGGGGAGCTGTTTTTT.

In this sample, this clone turned up once. The chain is built from TRBV28 and TRBJ2-3, with 7 bases lining up with TRBD2. Germline values: CDR1 MDHEN, CDR2 SYDVKM. The CDR3 runs 14 residues. The junction had 6 bases not matched to a gene; V was cut back by 2 bases and J by 7 bases. The CDR3 DNA sequence: TGTGCCAGCAGTTTAGGCGGGAGTTCGAATACGCAGTATTTT. Translation gives CASSLGGSSNTQYF.

There are a few counts of this clone. This chain connects TRBV28 to TRBJ1-2, with a tentative D call TRBD1 (5 bases). This CDR3 spans 14 amino acids. In germline, CDR1 is MDHEN, CDR2 SYDVKM. V lost 6 bases, J lost 13 bases, and 24 bases lay in between. CDR3 DNA: TGTGCCAGCAGGGAGAACTCACAAGGACACCCCACCACCTTC. It encodes CASRENSQGHPTTF.

This chain joins TRBV19 and TRBJ1-1; D gene ambiguous. Trimming shortened V by 1 base and J by 1 base, and 7 bases separated the two germline ends. Germline CDR1 reads LNHDA; CDR2 reads SQIVND (reference sequence). The CDR3 consists of 14 residues. The CDR3 DNA reads as TGTGCCAGTAGTATAGTTTCAGGGAACACTGAAGCTTTCTTT. Amino acids: CASSIVSGNTEAFF.

V is TRBV29-1 and J is TRBJ2-7; TRBD1 is a possible D gene (6 bases). There are 15 residues in the CDR3. Germline V gives CDR1 SQVTM, CDR2 ANQGSEA. The ends were cut back, 1 base at V and 7 bases at J, with 20 bases in the middle. The CDR3 sequence: CSVEVGDNQPGEQYF. As DNA, the CDR3 is TGCAGCGTTGAAGTAGGGGACAACCAACCCGGGGAGCAGTACTTC.

This chain connects TRBV28 to TRBJ1-5, with a weak D call TRBD1 (6 bases). CDR1 is MDHEN and CDR2 is SYDVKM in the germline V gene. With 5 bases removed from V and 6 bases from J, the gap between germline ends came to 17 bases. This CDR3 is 15 amino acids long. The CDR3 bases are TGTGCCAGCAGTAGAACAGGGACCGCCGGTCAGCCCCAGCATTTT. This translates into CASSRTGTAGQPQHF. Drawing the rest from reference TRBV28 and TRBJ1-5, the complete variable domain is DVKVTQSSRYLVKRTGEKVFLECVQDMDHENMFWYRQDPGLGLRLIYFSYDVKMKEKGDIPEGYSVSREKKERFSLILESASTNQTSMYLCASSRTGTAGQPQHFGDGTRLSIL.

The chain joins TRBV5-5 to TRBJ2-1; TRBD2 agrees at 10 bases. The germline V gene has CDR1 SGHKS and CDR2 YYEKEE (reference sequence). With 1 base clipped from V and 7 bases from J, the junction kept 5 bases outside the gene matches. The CDR3 consists of 15 residues. The CDR3, as DNA: TGTGCCAGCAGCTTGATAGCGGGGGGTGCTAATGAGCAGTTCTTC. It yields the protein CASSLIAGGANEQFF.

The chain joins TRBV7-2 to TRBJ2-3; TRBD1 matches 7 bases. The V segment lost 5 bases and the J segment 0 bases; nucleotides outside the gene matches: 5. Germline V lookup: CDR1 SGHTA, CDR2 FQGNSA. This CDR3 comprises 15 residues. Here the CDR3 DNA reads TGTGCCAGCAGCCGGGACAGTTATAGCACAGATACGCAGTATTTT. Translating gives CASSRDSYSTDTQYF.

This sequence joins TRBV28 and TRBJ2-1, with unresolved D. The germline CDR1 and CDR2 sequences are MDHEN and SYDVKM. CDR3 length: 11 amino acids. Trimming cost V 6 bases and J 5 bases, with 5 bases left between them. As DNA, the CDR3 is TGTGCCAGCAGACAAAACAATGAGCAGTTCTTC. This translates into CASRQNNEQFF.

The chain couples TRBV19 to TRBJ2-5, with TRBD1 identical over 8 bases. Unmatched junction bases numbered 8, after V lost 6 bases and J lost 5 bases. Germline V gene lookup returns CDR1 LNHDA and CDR2 SQIVND (reference sequence). The CDR3 covers 14 residues. The CDR3 DNA reads TGTGCCAGTAGCAGAGGGACAGGAGGGGAGACCCAGTACTTC. Protein product: CASSRGTGGETQYF. Filled out from reference TRBV19 and TRBJ2-5, the complete variable domain reads DGGITQSPKYLFRKEGQNVTLSCEQNLNHDAMYWYRQDPGQGLRLIYYSQIVNDFQKGDIAEGYSVSREKKESFPLTVTSAQKNPTAFYLCASSRGTGGETQYFGPGTRLLVL.